One and the same sample provided the 26 T cell receptor beta chains below, sequenced in a study of T-cell memory formation after mild COVID-19. TCRdb passed the 5' RACE reads through MiXCR, listing each CDR3 protein once. The data contain more than 120,000 distinct CDR3 sequences, over 15% of them singletons. Sequenced material: PBMCs or a T cell subset sorted from them (not recorded which). Source of these receptors: an adult woman who had mild COVID-19 (a few samples of this study predate the infection). Cell type and time point are not known.

This clonotype was observed many times. V gene TRBV6-2 or TRBV6-3 combines with J gene TRBJ2-3; the D call may be TRBD1 or TRBD2 (5 bases each). Germline assignment: CDR1 MNHEY and CDR2 SVGEGT. There are 12 residues in the CDR3. Trimming left V 6 bases short and J 12 bases short, with 16 bases between. The chain's CDR3 is CASSLGTAPQYF. Written as DNA, the CDR3 is TGTGCCAGCAGCCTCGGGACGGCGCCCCAGTATTTT.

The J gene is TRBJ2-3, the V gene TRBV11-3; maybe TRBD2 (5 bases). The CDR3 consists of 14 residues. CDR1 SGHNT and CDR2 YENEEA come from the germline V gene. V lost 2 bases, J lost 6 bases, and 12 bases lay in between. CDR3 sequence reads: CASSLTRWMDTQYF. The CDR3 nucleotides are TGTGCCAGCAGCTTAACTAGATGGATGGATACGCAGTATTTT.

The gene calls are TRBV12-3 or TRBV12-4 and TRBJ2-1, with 10 bases lining up with TRBD2. V was clipped by 7 bases and J by 6 bases; unmatched bases: 9. The CDR3 loop spans 15 amino acids. CDR3 sequence (DNA): TGTGCCAGCACCAATCTAGCGGGGGTGATCAATGAGCAGTTCTTC. This gives the protein CASTNLAGVINEQFF.

This sequence joins TRBV6-2 or TRBV6-3 and TRBJ2-1; D is possibly TRBD2 (7 bases). The closer fit of TRBJ2-7 to the DNA end suggests the J call may be wrong. The CDR3 runs to 13 residues. Germline-derived CDR1 and CDR2 are MNHEY and SVGEGT. The CDR3 DNA follows: TGTGCCACACGGGGGGCCTCCTACAATGAGCAGTACTTC. It is translated as CATRGASYNEQYF.

This clonotype was observed a few times. The chain has TRBV2 and TRBJ2-7, with D maybe TRBD2 (6 bases). The CDR3 covers 15 residues. CDR1 SNHLY and CDR2 FYNNEI come from the germline V gene. V shed 6 bases and J shed 4 bases, with 19 bases lying between them. The CDR3 DNA reads as TGTGCCAGCAGGAACGCGGGATCATCCCGTTACGAGCAGTACTTC. Amino acid sequence: CASRNAGSSRYEQYF.

The rearrangement links TRBV24-1 to TRBJ1-2; D possibly corresponds to TRBD1 (5 bases). The CDR3 spans 14 residues. Between the trimmed V and J ends, which lost 1 base and 4 bases, there was a span of 9 bases. Germline assignment: CDR1 KGHDR and CDR2 SFDVKD. This chain's CDR3 is CATSDFSQGYGYTF. The CDR3 coding sequence is TGTGCCACCAGTGATTTTAGCCAGGGCTATGGCTACACCTTC.

The rearrangement uses TRBV5-1 and TRBJ1-2, with a possible D match to TRBD1 (5 bases). The CDR3 is 13 amino acids. The germline V gene has CDR1 SGHRS and CDR2 YFSETQ. V shed 4 bases and J shed 2 bases, with 9 bases lying between them. CDR3 nucleotide sequence: TGCGCCAGCAGCCGCGAGGGGAACTATGGCTACACCTTC. It is translated as CASSREGNYGYTF.

This chain connects TRBV15 to TRBJ2-1; 9 nucleotides align to TRBD2. The CDR3 spans 15 residues. CDR1 and CDR2 (germline): LNHNV, YYDKDF (reference sequence). V lost 9 bases and J lost 7; bases outside the gene matches: 13. The CDR3 DNA is TGTGCCACGACAGGCGAGCGGGGGGCGAAGAATGAGCAGTTCTTC. This translates into CATTGERGAKNEQFF.

This chain joins TRBV6-5 and TRBJ1-5, with D perhaps TRBD1 (5 bases). The germline V gene has CDR1 MNHEY and CDR2 SVGAGI. V was clipped by 0 bases and J by 5 bases, with 11 bases between them. The CDR3 sequence is 15 residues long. CDR3 protein: CASSYSGTSDQPQHF. CDR3 sequence (DNA): TGTGCCAGCAGTTACTCAGGGACCTCAGATCAGCCCCAGCATTTT.

This clonotype has just a few counts. The chain combines TRBV11-1 with TRBJ2-1; the D is unclear. Trimming cost V 4 bases and J 3 bases, with 10 bases left between them. This CDR3 comprises 14 residues. Germline V gene sequence: CDR1 SGHAT, CDR2 FQDESV (reference sequence). The CDR3 loop is CASSSSPRYNEQFF. CDR3 nucleotide sequence: TGTGCCAGCAGCTCCTCCCCCCGCTACAATGAGCAGTTCTTC. Using reference TRBV11-1 and TRBJ2-1 for the parts outside the CDR3, the full variable domain is EAEVAQSPRYKITEKSQAVAFWCDPISGHATLYWYRQILGQGPELLVQFQDESVVDDSQLPKDRFSAERLKGVDSTLKIQPAELGDSAMYLCASSSSPRYNEQFFGPGTRLTVL.

The genes are TRBV6-5 and TRBJ2-1, with D possibly TRBD1 on 7 matching bases. The CDR3 runs 15 residues. Germline V lookup: CDR1 MNHEY, CDR2 SVGAGI. Trimming pared 2 bases from V and 10 bases from J, leaving 18 bases between. The CDR3 nucleotides read TGTGCCAGCAGTTACACAGGGGCGGGCCGGGGGGAGCAGTTCTTC. It codes for CASSYTGAGRGEQFF.

The chain employs TRBV5-6 and TRBJ2-2, with a possible D match to TRBD2 (6 bases). CDR1 SGHDT and CDR2 YYEEEE come from the germline V gene. This CDR3 region has 15 residues. With 6 bases removed from V and 1 base from J, the gap between germline ends came to 13 bases. The CDR3 loop is CASTIGGMNTGELFF. DNA of the CDR3: TGTGCCAGCACAATTGGGGGGATGAACACCGGGGAGCTGTTTTTT.

This clonotype has more than one count but fewer than ten. This chain connects TRBV27 to TRBJ2-1; 8 nucleotides align to TRBD2. After removal of 5 bases from V and 8 bases from J, the junction contained 8 bases not matched to a gene. The CDR3 contains 14 residues. Germline values: CDR1 MNHEY, CDR2 SMNVEV (reference sequence). This CDR3 is CASSPLGLAHEQFF. CDR3 nucleotides: TGTGCCAGCAGTCCATTAGGACTAGCTCATGAGCAGTTCTTC.

J is TRBJ2-2 and V is TRBV3-1, with 9 bases identical to TRBD1. V dropped 2 bases and J dropped 4; count of bases not matched to a gene: 8. CDR1 and CDR2 from the germline V gene are LGHDT and YNNKEL (reference sequence). This CDR3 has 17 residues. The CDR3 DNA reads TGTGCCAGCAGCCAACTCCCGGGACAGGGTTTCACCGGGGAGCTGTTTTTT. Protein sequence: CASSQLPGQGFTGELFF.

This clonotype was observed a handful of times. J is TRBJ2-2 and V is TRBV18; no definite D call. Per the germline V gene, CDR1 is KGHSH and CDR2 is LQKENI. The V and J ends lost 3 bases and 1 base respectively, with 9 bases between them. The CDR3 is made up of 15 amino acids. The CDR3 spells CASSPVSRNTGELFF. CDR3 coding DNA: TGTGCCAGCTCACCTGTAAGCCGGAACACCGGGGAGCTGTTTTTT.

In its sample, this clonotype was seen a few times. This sequence joins TRBV2 and TRBJ2-1; unclear D gene. Germline loops: CDR1 SNHLY, CDR2 FYNNEI. The V end lost 4 bases, the J end lost 5 bases, and 9 bases lay between the germline ends. The length of the CDR3 is 13 residues. DNA for the CDR3: TGTGCCAGCAGTGGGTACTTCGACAATGAGCAGTTCTTC. Translated, it gives CASSGYFDNEQFF.

The chain links TRBV30 to TRBJ2-1, with 12 bases fitting TRBD2. The CDR3 has 14 residues. V lost 7 bases to trimming and J lost 9 bases; unmatched junction nucleotides: 10. Germline CDR1 reads GTSNPN; CDR2 reads SVGIG (reference sequence). The CDR3 region is CAFRLAGEFSEQFF. CDR3 DNA: TGTGCCTTCCGACTAGCGGGAGAATTTTCTGAGCAGTTCTTC. Full variable domain (missing parts from reference TRBV30 and TRBJ2-1): SQTIHQWPATLVQPVGSPLSLECTVEGTSNPNLYWYRQAAGRGLQLLFYSVGIGQISSEVPQNLSASRPQDRQFILSSKKLLLSDSGFYLCAFRLAGEFSEQFFGPGTRLTVL.

In this sample, this clonotype turned up a few times. V gene TRBV20-1 combines with J gene TRBJ1-6; D is perhaps TRBD1 (5 bases). The CDR3 totals 14 residues. Looked up from germline, CDR1 is DFQATT and CDR2 is SNEGSKA (reference sequence). Trimming stripped 2 bases from V and 9 bases from J, with 14 bases between. In DNA, the CDR3 is TGCAGTGCTAGATCTCAGGGACGACCTTCACCCCTCCACTTT. Its translation is CSARSQGRPSPLHF.

A few counts support this clonotype. CDR3 residues: CASSSISATDTQYF. The CDR3 coding sequence is TGTGCCAGCAGCTCCATCTCCGCCACAGATACGCAGTATTTT. The rearrangement links TRBV7-3 to TRBJ2-3; no clear D gene. Trimming left V 4 bases short and J 2 bases short, with 10 bases between. CDR1 is SGHTA, CDR2 FQGTGA, per germline. The length of the CDR3 is 14 residues.

This clonotype was counted between two and nine times. J is TRBJ2-5 and V is TRBV29-1; 15 bases match TRBD2. This CDR3 is 14 amino acids long. V shed 6 bases and J 7 bases; nucleotides not matched to a gene: 6. Per the germline V gene, CDR1 is SQVTM and CDR2 is ANQGSEA. The CDR3 spells CSVGLAGGFRTQYF. The CDR3 region has the DNA TGCAGCGTAGGACTAGCGGGAGGGTTCCGGACCCAGTACTTC.

The V gene is TRBV10-3, the J gene TRBJ2-2; the D is unclear. The length of the CDR3 is 14 residues. V was pared by 0 bases and J by 3 bases, with 5 bases between. The germline V gene encodes CDR1 ENHRY and CDR2 SYGVKD. DNA of the CDR3: TGTGCCATCAGTGAGTCGGAGCACACCGGGGAGCTGTTTTTT. Translation: CAISESEHTGELFF.

This chain's CDR3 is CAWSVSLVERMKITGELFF. The CDR3 DNA follows: TGTGCCTGGAGTGTGTCGTTGGTGGAACGGATGAAGATCACCGGGGAGCTGTTTTTT. V gene TRBV30 combines with J gene TRBJ2-2; D gene unclear. The CDR3 sequence is 19 residues long. V was shortened by 0 bases and J by 4 bases, with 24 bases between the two germline ends. The V gene's germline CDR1 is GTSNPN and CDR2 SVGIG (reference sequence).

This clonotype was counted at least ten times. J is TRBJ2-7 and V is TRBV5-1; D remains unclear. Trimming cost V 3 bases and J 4 bases, with 5 bases left between them. Germline V gene sequence: CDR1 SGHRS, CDR2 YFSETQ. The CDR3 is made up of 11 amino acids. For the CDR3, the DNA is TGCGCCAGCAGCTACCAATACGAGCAGTACTTC. The encoded protein is CASSYQYEQYF. Combining the CDR3 with reference TRBV5-1 and TRBJ2-7 gives the whole variable domain KAGVTQTPRYLIKTRGQQVTLSCSPISGHRSVSWYQQTPGQGLQFLFEYFSETQRNKGNFPGRFSGRQFSNSRSEMNVSTLELGDSALYLCASSYQYEQYFGPGTRLTVT.

The gene calls are TRBV12-3 or TRBV12-4 and TRBJ2-7; TRBD2 aligns across 8 bases. This CDR3 contains 15 residues. V was clipped by 8 bases and J by 6 bases; unmatched bases: 15. The DNA for the CDR3 is TGTGCCAGCTCCCCCGGGGGGGCCAGGGCGAGCGAGCAGTACTTC. It encodes CASSPGGARASEQYF.

The chain couples TRBV5-5 to TRBJ1-2; the D gene is possibly TRBD1 (6 bases). The ends were cut back, 0 bases at V and 6 bases at J, with 18 bases in the middle. Germline loops: CDR1 SGHKS, CDR2 YYEKEE (reference sequence). The CDR3 has 16 residues. Here the CDR3 reads CASSLASDSRYNGYTF. CDR3 in DNA: TGTGCCAGCAGCTTGGCCTCGGACAGCCGATATAATGGCTACACCTTC.

The CDR3 bases are TGTGCTACTGGGGGCACTGGGGCCAACGTCCTGACTTTC. Translation: CATGGTGANVLTF. This chain uses TRBV12-3 or TRBV12-4 with TRBJ2-6, with a tentative D call TRBD1 (6 bases). The length of the CDR3 is 13 residues.